Below, 21 T cell receptor beta chains from the same sample are listed, as sequenced in a study of CD8+ T cells in alopecia areata. Treatment reported: oral pan-JAK inhibitor, 5-10 mg twice daily. The sequencing template was cDNA reverse transcribed from extracted RNA. TCRdb's copy holds only in-frame clones and misses some; the assay was immunoSEQ multiplex PCR. The data contain approximately 100,000 clones, approximately 90% of them singletons. This material consisted of CD8+ T cells sorted from blood, taken at approximately week 30, from a patient treated with tofacitinib. Every receptor here comes from a human donor with alopecia areata.

The rearrangement uses TRBV29-1 and TRBJ2-1; possible D gene TRBD2, 5 bases. Germline CDR1 is SQVTM and CDR2 is ANQGSEA. V lost 6 bases and J lost 4, with 13 bases in between. The CDR3 length is 13 residues. CDR3 nucleotides: TGCAGCGTCTCCGGGGATACGTACAATGAGCAGTTCTTC. Its translation is CSVSGDTYNEQFF.

This rearrangement joins TRBV9 to TRBJ1-1, with a weak D call TRBD1 (6 bases). The germline V gene encodes CDR1 SGDLS and CDR2 YYNGEE. V was shortened by 4 bases and J by 1 base, with 14 bases between the two germline ends. CDR3 length: 15 residues. This CDR3 reads CASSPSTGWNTEAFF. CDR3 nucleotide sequence: TGTGCCAGCAGCCCATCGACAGGTTGGAACACTGAAGCTTTCTTT.

On this clone itself: The identical CDR3 is also encoded by other nucleotide sequences in the sample. The chain uses TRBV7-9 and TRBJ2-2; the D call may be TRBD1 or TRBD2 (5 bases each). This CDR3 region has 14 residues. Per the germline V gene, CDR1 is SEHNR and CDR2 is FQNEAQ (reference sequence). Trimming pared 1 base from V and 3 bases from J, leaving 6 bases between. As DNA, the CDR3 is TGTGCCAGCAGCTTAGTGGGGGACACCGGGGAGCTGTTTTTT. Its protein product is CASSLVGDTGELFF.

The V call is TRBV21-1, the J call TRBJ2-7; the DNA was not compared with TRBD1, the D call given in the table. TRBV21-1 is annotated as a pseudogene. CDR3 size: 14 residues. The DNA for the CDR3 is TGTGCCAGCAGCTGGGACAGGGGGCACTACGAGCAGTACTTC. This sequence encodes CASSWDRGHYEQYF.

The table lists this clone with a count of one. The J gene is TRBJ1-1, the V gene TRBV7-3; D perhaps matches TRBD1 (5 bases). The CDR3 totals 13 residues. Germline-derived CDR1 and CDR2 are SGHTA and FQGTGA. The V and J ends lost 4 bases and 3 bases respectively, with 9 bases between them. This chain's CDR3 is CASSWGGDTEAFF. The CDR3 DNA reads TGTGCCAGCAGCTGGGGGGGAGACACTGAAGCTTTCTTT. The full variable domain, in which reference TRBV7-3 and TRBJ1-1 provide the parts outside the CDR3, is GAGVSQTPSNKVTEKGKYVELRCDPISGHTALYWYRQSLGQGPEFLIYFQGTGAADDSGLPNDRFFAVRPEGSVSTLKIQRTERGDSAVYLCASSWGGDTEAFFGQGTRLTVV.

The V call is TRBV7-9, the J call TRBJ2-2; possibly TRBD1 or TRBD2 for D (6 bases each). V dropped 1 base and J dropped 3 bases, with 12 bases sitting between them. The CDR3 is 16 amino acids. Germline assignment: CDR1 SEHNR and CDR2 FQNEAQ (reference sequence). The CDR3, as DNA: TGTGCCAGCAGCTTAGTACCGGGGGCGGACACCGGGGAGCTGTTTTTT. Its translation is CASSLVPGADTGELFF.

The chain employs TRBV9 and TRBJ2-1, with TRBD2 identical over 8 bases. With 0 bases clipped from V and 10 bases from J, the junction kept 15 bases outside the gene matches. The CDR3 runs 17 residues. Germline V gives CDR1 SGDLS, CDR2 YYNGEE. The CDR3: CASSVGSGAGALGEQFF. For the CDR3, the DNA is TGTGCCAGCAGCGTAGGATCGGGAGCGGGAGCCCTGGGAGAGCAGTTCTTC.

The chain joins TRBV6-5 to TRBJ2-3; D may be TRBD1 (6 bases). V was cut by 4 bases and J by 5 bases, with 13 bases left in between. Germline V gene sequence: CDR1 MNHEY, CDR2 SVGAGI. This CDR3 contains 14 residues. The CDR3 sequence is CASSSGQTGDTQYF. The CDR3 DNA reads TGTGCCAGCAGTTCAGGACAGACGGGAGATACGCAGTATTTT.

The V call is TRBV5-1, the J call TRBJ2-3; D not resolved. CDR1 is SGHRS and CDR2 is YFSETQ in the germline V gene. Trimming pared 0 bases from V and 1 base from J, leaving 9 bases between. The CDR3 runs to 15 residues. DNA for the CDR3: TGCGCCAGCAGCTTGGGCGGCGCCCGCACAGATACGCAGTATTTT. Amino acid sequence: CASSLGGARTDTQYF. Supplemented by reference TRBV5-1 and TRBJ2-3, the full variable domain reads KAGVTQTPRYLIKTRGQQVTLSCSPISGHRSVSWYQQTPGQGLQFLFEYFSETQRNKGNFPGRFSGRQFSNSRSEMNVSTLELGDSALYLCASSLGGARTDTQYFGPGTRLTVL.

The rearrangement uses TRBV9 and TRBJ2-1; TRBD2 matches at 11 bases. V was clipped by 0 bases and J by 0 bases; unmatched bases: 8. Germline CDR1 and CDR2: SGDLS and YYNGEE. This CDR3 comprises 19 residues. The chain's CDR3 is CASSVATSGSGSSYNEQFF. The CDR3 bases are TGTGCCAGCAGCGTAGCTACTAGCGGGAGCGGGAGCTCCTACAATGAGCAGTTCTTC.

The chain is built from TRBV6-5 and TRBJ2-7; D uncertain. This CDR3 region has 14 residues. V dropped 2 bases and J dropped 5 bases, with 13 bases sitting between them. Germline V gives CDR1 MNHEY, CDR2 SVGAGI. The CDR3 spells CASSYGDLSDEQYF. The CDR3 region has the DNA TGTGCCAGCAGTTACGGGGATCTTTCGGACGAGCAGTACTTC.

The chain has TRBV9 and TRBJ2-7; TRBD1 aligns across 10 bases. Germline trimming cut 0 bases from V and 5 bases from J; bases unmatched to any gene: 5. Germline V gene lookup returns CDR1 SGDLS and CDR2 YYNGEE. The CDR3 extends over 15 amino acids. The CDR3 reads CASSVAGTGDHEQYF. The CDR3 nucleotides read TGTGCCAGCAGCGTAGCAGGGACAGGGGACCACGAGCAGTACTTC.

This clone was counted only a few times. The chain is built from TRBV29-1 and TRBJ2-1; D unclear. CDR1 is SQVTM and CDR2 is ANQGSEA in the germline V gene. This CDR3 region has 11 residues. The V end was cut by 4 bases, the J end by 11 bases, with 12 bases between. CDR3 coding DNA: TGCAGCGTTGTCACGGACGGCCAGCAGTTCTTC. Protein: CSVVTDGQQFF.

The chain employs TRBV5-1 and TRBJ2-1; D unresolved. Germline V gene lookup returns CDR1 SGHRS and CDR2 YFSETQ. The CDR3 loop spans 19 amino acids. The V gene lost 1 base and the J gene lost 5 bases, with 25 bases spanning the gap. CDR3 sequence (DNA): TGCGCCAGCAGCTTGATTTTACTGATTAGCACCCGAGGAGACAATGAGCAGTTCTTC. This encodes CASSLILLISTRGDNEQFF.

This clone was detected a few times. The chain uses TRBV7-2 and TRBJ1-5, with unresolved D. Trimming cost V 5 bases and J 3 bases, with 14 bases left between them. The CDR3 spans 15 residues. CDR1 is SGHTA and CDR2 is FQGNSA in the germline V gene. The CDR3 reads CASSQETEFNQPQHF. As DNA, the CDR3 is TGTGCCAGCAGCCAGGAGACGGAATTCAATCAGCCCCAGCATTTT. The full variable domain, completed using reference TRBV7-2 and TRBJ1-5, is GAGVSQSPSNKVTEKGKDVELRCDPISGHTALYWYRQSLGQGLEFLIYFQGNSAPDKSGLPSDRFSAERTGGSVSTLTIQRTQQEDSAVYLCASSQETEFNQPQHFGDGTRLSIL.

This clone was seen a handful of times. The genes are TRBV7-9 and TRBJ2-2; D is possibly TRBD1 (5 bases). Trimming shortened V by 0 bases and J by 4 bases, and 9 bases separated the two germline ends. The CDR3 length is 15 residues. The germline CDR1 and CDR2 sequences are SEHNR and FQNEAQ (reference sequence). CDR3 DNA sequence: TGTGCCAGCAGCTTAGCGCAGGGTATCACCGGGGAGCTGTTTTTT. It codes for CASSLAQGITGELFF.

The V call is TRBV28, the J call TRBJ2-3; tentatively, D is TRBD1 or TRBD2 (5 bases each). The germline gives CDR1 MDHEN, CDR2 SYDVKM. This CDR3 is 17 amino acids long. V gave up 7 bases and J gave up 2 bases, with 22 bases separating them. This chain's CDR3 is CASTPNRGREYTDTQYF. The CDR3, as DNA: TGTGCCAGCACCCCAAACCGGGGCAGGGAATACACAGATACGCAGTATTTT.

This chain joins TRBV25-1 and TRBJ2-2; no clear D. The CDR3 spans 12 residues. The V and J ends lost 2 bases and 4 bases respectively, with 2 bases between them. CDR1 is MGHDK, CDR2 SYGVNS, per germline. CDR3 amino acids: CASSESTGELFF. The CDR3 region has the DNA TGTGCCAGCAGTGAAAGCACCGGGGAGCTGTTTTTT. The variable domain in full, completed from reference TRBV25-1 and TRBJ2-2, reads EADIYQTPRYLVIGTGKKITLECSQTMGHDKMYWYQQDPGMELHLIHYSYGVNSTEKGDLSSESTVSRIRTEHFPLTLESARPSHTSQYLCASSESTGELFFGEGSRLTVL.

The chain combines TRBV29-1 with TRBJ2-1, with TRBD1 matching 9 bases. In germline, CDR1 is SQVTM, CDR2 ANQGSEA. The CDR3 spans 14 residues. The CDR3 reads CIIQGQGTYNEQFF. Here the CDR3 DNA reads TGCATTATACAGGGACAGGGCACCTACAATGAGCAGTTCTTC.

The V gene is TRBV29-1, the J gene TRBJ2-7; D possibly corresponds to TRBD2 (7 bases). Germline V gene lookup returns CDR1 SQVTM and CDR2 ANQGSEA. The CDR3 covers 14 residues. Trimming shortened V by 5 bases and J by 2 bases, and 16 bases separated the two germline ends. CDR3 DNA: TGCAGCGTTTACAGGGAGGGGTCTACCTACGAGCAGTACTTC. Translated, it gives CSVYREGSTYEQYF.

The chain recombines TRBV7-7 with TRBJ2-3; 7 bases match TRBD1. The CDR3 is 13 amino acids. V shed 9 bases, J shed 4 bases, and the junction held 7 bases outside the gene matches. The germline V gene has CDR1 SSHAT and CDR2 FNYEAQ (reference sequence). The CDR3 nucleotides read TGTGCCAGTAGCCTAGACAGGGCAGATACGCAGTATTTT. It specifies CASSLDRADTQYF.